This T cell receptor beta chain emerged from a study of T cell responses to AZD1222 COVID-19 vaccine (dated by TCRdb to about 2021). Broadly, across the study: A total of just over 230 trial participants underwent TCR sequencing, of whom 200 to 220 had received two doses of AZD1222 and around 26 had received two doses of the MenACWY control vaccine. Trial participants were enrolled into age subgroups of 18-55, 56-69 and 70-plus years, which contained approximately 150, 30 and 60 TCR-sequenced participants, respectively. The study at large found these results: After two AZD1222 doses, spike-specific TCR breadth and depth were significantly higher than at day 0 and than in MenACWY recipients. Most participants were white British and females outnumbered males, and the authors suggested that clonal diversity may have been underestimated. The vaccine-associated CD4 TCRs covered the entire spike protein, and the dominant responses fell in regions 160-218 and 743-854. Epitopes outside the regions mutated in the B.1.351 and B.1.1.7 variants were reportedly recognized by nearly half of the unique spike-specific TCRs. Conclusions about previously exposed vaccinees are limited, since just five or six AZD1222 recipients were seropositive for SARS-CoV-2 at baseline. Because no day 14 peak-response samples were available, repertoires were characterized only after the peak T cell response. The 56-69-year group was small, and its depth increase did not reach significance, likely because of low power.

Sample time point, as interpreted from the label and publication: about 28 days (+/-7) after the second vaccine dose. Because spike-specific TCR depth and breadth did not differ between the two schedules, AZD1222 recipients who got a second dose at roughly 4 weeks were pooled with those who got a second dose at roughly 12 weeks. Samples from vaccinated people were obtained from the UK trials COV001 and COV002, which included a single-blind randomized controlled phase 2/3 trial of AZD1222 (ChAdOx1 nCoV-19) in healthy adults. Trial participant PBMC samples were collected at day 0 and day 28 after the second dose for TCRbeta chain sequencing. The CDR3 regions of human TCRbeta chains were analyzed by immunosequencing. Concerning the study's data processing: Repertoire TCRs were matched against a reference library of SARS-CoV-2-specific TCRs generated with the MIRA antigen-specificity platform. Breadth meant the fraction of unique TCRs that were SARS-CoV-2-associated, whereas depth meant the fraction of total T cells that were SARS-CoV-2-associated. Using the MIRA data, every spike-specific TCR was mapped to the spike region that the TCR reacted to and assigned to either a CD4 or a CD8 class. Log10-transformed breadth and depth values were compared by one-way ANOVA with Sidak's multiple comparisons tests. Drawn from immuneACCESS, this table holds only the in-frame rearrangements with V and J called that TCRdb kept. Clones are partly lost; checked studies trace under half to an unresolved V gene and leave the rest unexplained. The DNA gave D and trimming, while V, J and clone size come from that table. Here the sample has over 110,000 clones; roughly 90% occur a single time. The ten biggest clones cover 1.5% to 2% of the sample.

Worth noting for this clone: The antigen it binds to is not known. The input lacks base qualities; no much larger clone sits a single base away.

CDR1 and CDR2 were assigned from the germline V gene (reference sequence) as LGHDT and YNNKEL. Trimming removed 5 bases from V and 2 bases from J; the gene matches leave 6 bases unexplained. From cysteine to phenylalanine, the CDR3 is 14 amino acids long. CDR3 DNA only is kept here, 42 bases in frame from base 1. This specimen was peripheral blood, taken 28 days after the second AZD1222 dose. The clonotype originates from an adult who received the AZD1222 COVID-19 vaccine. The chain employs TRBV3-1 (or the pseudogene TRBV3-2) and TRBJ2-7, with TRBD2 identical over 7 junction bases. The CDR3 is CASSSLAGAYEQYF. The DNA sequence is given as TGTGCCAGCAGCTCCTTAGCGGGTGCCTACGAGCAGTACTTC.